The T cell receptor (beta chain) under discussion was sequenced for a study of identical twins. Overall study results and limits: Cross-sectional statistics underpinned the conclusions; the same donors were not followed. Memory repertoires showed no such pattern, whereas abundant cord blood beta clonotypes carried fewer insertions.

Germline-derived CDR1 and CDR2 are SGHVS and FQNEAQ. The CDR3 has 14 residues. Trimming removed 0 bases at V and 5 bases at J, with 8 bases between. TCRdb ran MiXCR on the 5' RACE reads and lists one entry per CDR3 protein. The sample has just under 650,000 distinct CDR3 sequences, about 7.1% seen once. On this clonotype: No antigen is known for it.

This sample also belongs to another study, concerning yellow fever vaccine responses in identical twins. As that report states: Reported findings indicate that twins' vaccine T cell responses seemed partially convergent, partially personalized.

Specimen: PBMCs. V usage is TRBV7-8 and J usage is TRBJ2-1; no definite D call. This TCR derives from a woman in her late teens or twenties in good health. In DNA, the CDR3 is TGTGCCAGCAGCTTAGCCCTTATACACAATGAGCAGTTCTTC. This gives the protein CASSLALIHNEQFF.